One TCR beta chain is described in this entry. This clone turned up a few times. This receptor's antigen is unknown. Nothing much larger sits one base from this clone, and base qualities are not available. The sample originates from a study of beta chain features in type 1 diabetes (dated by TCRdb to between 2018 and 2020). For the study in its entirety: Mean age, gender distribution, total cell number and subset yield were not different between patients and healthy donors. In the study, TCRB repertoires of sorted circulating CD4+ T cell subsets from recently diagnosed type 1 diabetes patients were compared with those of matched healthy donors. Regulatory and stem cell-like memory subsets were isolated from only 8 patients and about 8 healthy donors, whereas naive and central memory subsets came from all 28 donors. A total of about 110,000,000 sorted cells were examined across all samples, and a strong correlation was observed between cell number per subset and RNA yield. The paper's findings and limits, for the study overall: Because cDNA was sequenced instead of genomic DNA, activated cells with high expression could be over-represented, although the groups did not differ in activation or CD3 levels. PCR might favor shorter templates, but patient and control samples were amplified and corrected together, so any skew would affect both groups equally. In all four CD4+ subsets, TCRB CDR3 length was moderately but significantly shorter in type 1 diabetes patients. Because small numbers of individuals were included in the HLA sub-analyses, any influence of HLA type on TCRB rearrangement was left unresolved. Patients with type 1 diabetes made fewer insertions and deleted more nucleotides at VDJ recombination sites, implying thymic rearrangement abnormalities. The naive, central memory and regulatory TCRB repertoires appeared to resemble one another more closely among patients than among healthy donors.

From each donor, a single peripheral blood sample of about 100 mL on average was drawn into heparinised tubes. Naive, central memory, regulatory and stem cell-like memory CD4+ T cells were sorted on a BD FACSAria II using a panel including CD45RO, CCR7, CD25, CD127, CD95 and CD27. A purity above 98% was achieved for all sorted populations. PBMCs were separated immediately by Lymphoprep density gradient centrifugation and were stained directly, without being cultured. So that batch effects would be minimized, each experiment stained and sorted samples in pairs, pairing one healthy donor with one patient. The trim is 2 bases for V and 2 bases for J, with a gap of 9 bases between the germline ends. CDR1 and CDR2, per the germline V gene, are SGHDN and FVKESK. The CDR3 spans 14 residues, from the cysteine through the phenylalanine. Only CDR3 DNA remains: 42 bases, in frame from the first base. The High Capacity cDNA Reverse Transcription Kit was used to reverse transcribe all of the isolated RNA, meaning that expressed TCRB transcripts were what got sequenced. Deep immunoSEQ sequencing was applied to naive, central memory and regulatory T cell samples, giving an average of about 3.57 million total reads per sample. After sorted cells were lysed in RLT buffer, RNA was extracted with DNase-treated RNeasy Micro or Mini kits, with the choice depending on cell number. To prevent cross-contamination, every cell subset was processed on its own, while patient and healthy donor samples were processed together. The immunoSEQ multiplex PCR was used to amplify TCRB sequences from cDNA, yielding 87-bp fragments that span the CDR3 region. Sequencing of the amplicons was performed on the Illumina HiSeq platform. For the original study's pipeline: Synthetic template baselines were used to correct PCR bias computationally, reads within Hamming distance 2 were collapsed together, and singletons that could not be merged were discarded. Reads were aligned against IMGT to assign V, D and J genes, CDR3 length and insertions or deletions at six rearrangement sites. Within each subset, clonotype counts were normalized to sorted cell number, and only after that were true diversity and Gini coefficients computed with the tcR R package. The overlap coefficient, calculated on TCRB nucleotide sequences, was used to quantify repertoire sharing. Out-of-frame TCRB sequences from naive cells were analyzed to stand in for the pre-selection repertoire. TCRdb limited this immuneACCESS table to in-frame rearrangements with V and J called. A share of clones is missing; checked studies link under half to unresolved V genes, and the rest is unexplained. V and J calls and clone size follow that table, whereas D and trimming were derived from the DNA. This sample comprises about 620,000 clones, about 14% of them detected only once. The ten largest clones take up about 0.097% of the sample.

The TCR sequence derives from a man between 18 and 35 years old in good health. Recombination connected TRBV14 to TRBJ1-2; the D gene remains uncertain. Sequences were obtained from naive CD4+ T cells from blood. This specimen's cell subset or site label, per the study, means: true naive CD4+ T cells. The CDR3 amino acid sequence is: CASSQTSANYGYTF. The nucleotides are TGTGCCAGCAGCCAAACATCAGCGAACTATGGCTACACCTTC.